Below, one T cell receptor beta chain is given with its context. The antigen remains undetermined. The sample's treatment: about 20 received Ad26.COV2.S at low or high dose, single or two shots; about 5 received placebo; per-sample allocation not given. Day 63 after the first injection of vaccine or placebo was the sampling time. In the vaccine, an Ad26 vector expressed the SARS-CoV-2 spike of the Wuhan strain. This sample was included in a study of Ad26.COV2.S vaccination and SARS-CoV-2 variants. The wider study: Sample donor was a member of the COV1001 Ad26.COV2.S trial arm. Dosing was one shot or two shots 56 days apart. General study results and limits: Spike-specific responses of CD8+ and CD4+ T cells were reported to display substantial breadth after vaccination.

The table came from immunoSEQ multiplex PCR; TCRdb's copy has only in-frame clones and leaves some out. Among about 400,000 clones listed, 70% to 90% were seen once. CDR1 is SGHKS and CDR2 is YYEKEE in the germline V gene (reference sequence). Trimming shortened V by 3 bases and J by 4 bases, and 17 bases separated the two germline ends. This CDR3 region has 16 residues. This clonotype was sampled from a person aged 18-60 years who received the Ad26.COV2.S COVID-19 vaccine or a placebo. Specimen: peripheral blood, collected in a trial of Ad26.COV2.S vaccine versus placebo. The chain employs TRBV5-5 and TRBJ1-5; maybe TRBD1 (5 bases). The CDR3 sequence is CASSSLRAGRNQPQHF. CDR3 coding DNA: TGTGCCAGCAGCTCCCTGCGGGCAGGGAGGAATCAGCCCCAGCATTTT.